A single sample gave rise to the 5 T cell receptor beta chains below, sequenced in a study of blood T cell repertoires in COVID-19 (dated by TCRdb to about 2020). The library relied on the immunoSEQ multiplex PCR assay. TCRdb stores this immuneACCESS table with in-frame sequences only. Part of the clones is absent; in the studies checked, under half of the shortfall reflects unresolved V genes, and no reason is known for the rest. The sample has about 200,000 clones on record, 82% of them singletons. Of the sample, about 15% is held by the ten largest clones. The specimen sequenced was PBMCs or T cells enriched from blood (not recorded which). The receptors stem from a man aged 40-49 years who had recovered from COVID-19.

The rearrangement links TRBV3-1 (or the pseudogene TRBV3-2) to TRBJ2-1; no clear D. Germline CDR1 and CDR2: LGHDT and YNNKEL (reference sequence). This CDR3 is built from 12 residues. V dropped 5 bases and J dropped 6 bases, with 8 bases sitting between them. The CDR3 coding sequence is TGTGCCAGCAGCTACACCCCCAATGAGCAGTTCTTC. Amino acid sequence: CASSYTPNEQFF.

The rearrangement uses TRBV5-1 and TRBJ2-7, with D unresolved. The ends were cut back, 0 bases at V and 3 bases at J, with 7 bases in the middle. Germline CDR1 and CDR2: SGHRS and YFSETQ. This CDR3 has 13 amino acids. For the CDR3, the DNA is TGCGCCAGCAGCTTGGCGTTCGGCTACGAGCAGTACTTC. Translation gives CASSLAFGYEQYF.

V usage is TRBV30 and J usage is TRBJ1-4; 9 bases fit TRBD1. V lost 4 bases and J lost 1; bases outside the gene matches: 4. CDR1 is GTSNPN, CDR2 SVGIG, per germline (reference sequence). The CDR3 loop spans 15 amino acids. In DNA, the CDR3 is TGTGCCTGGAAGGGACAGGGAGGAACTAATGAAAAACTGTTTTTT. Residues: CAWKGQGGTNEKLFF.

Here the CDR3 reads CASSQYLSGGLDTQYF. CDR3 nucleotides: TGCGCCAGCAGCCAATACCTTAGCGGGGGGTTAGATACGCAGTATTTT. The chain couples TRBV4-3 to TRBJ2-3; 10 bases match TRBD2. Germline lookup yields CDR1 LGHNA and CDR2 YSLEER. With V trimmed by 2 bases and J by 5 bases, 7 bases remained unmatched. The CDR3 length is 16 residues.

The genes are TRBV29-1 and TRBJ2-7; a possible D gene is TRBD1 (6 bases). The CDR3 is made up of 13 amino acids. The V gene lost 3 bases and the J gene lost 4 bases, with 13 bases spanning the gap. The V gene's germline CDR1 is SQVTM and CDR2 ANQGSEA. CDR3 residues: CSVEGAGLYEQYF. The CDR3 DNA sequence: TGCAGCGTTGAGGGGGCGGGTCTGTACGAGCAGTACTTC.